Each of the 20 T cell receptor beta chains below was sequenced from the same sample in a study of T cells in Graves' hyperthyroidism and ophthalmopathy. It was RNA transcripts that yielded the amplified TCR beta CDR3 regions. The study used the HTBI primer set for a first-round RT-PCR of the TCR CDR3. One entry per CDR3 protein, called by TCRdb with MiXCR from the multiplex PCR reads. This sample has about 520,000 distinct CDR3 sequences, with around 20% found just once. The sample was blood. Receptor source: a man younger than 35 with Graves' hyperthyroidism.

This clonotype was seen repeatedly, ten times or more. The genes are TRBV28 and TRBJ1-5, with D unresolved. CDR3 size: 15 residues. The germline V gene has CDR1 MDHEN and CDR2 SYDVKM. Trimming left V 6 bases short and J 0 bases short, with 12 bases between. The CDR3 loop is CASRLRVFSNQPQHF. DNA for the CDR3: TGTGCCAGCAGACTTAGGGTCTTTAGCAATCAGCCCCAGCATTTT. Looking up the rest from reference TRBV28 and TRBJ1-5 gives the full variable domain: DVKVTQSSRYLVKRTGEKVFLECVQDMDHENMFWYRQDPGLGLRLIYFSYDVKMKEKGDIPEGYSVSREKKERFSLILESASTNQTSMYLCASRLRVFSNQPQHFGDGTRLSIL.

This clonotype was found a few times. The chain uses TRBV29-1 and TRBJ1-5, with D possibly TRBD1 on 6 matching bases. The CDR3 is made up of 14 amino acids. Deletions cut 4 bases from V and 6 bases from J, with 16 bases between. From germline, CDR1 is SQVTM and CDR2 ANQGSEA. CDR3 sequence reads: CSVAMGGRGQPQHF. As DNA, the CDR3 is TGCAGCGTTGCTATGGGGGGGCGAGGTCAGCCCCAGCATTTT.

The chain uses TRBV6-1 and TRBJ1-5; 8 bases fit TRBD1. The CDR3 is 14 amino acids. Losses at the gene ends were 5 bases for V and 7 bases for J; bases not matched to a gene: 7. Germline V CDR1 and CDR2: MNHNS, SASEGT. The CDR3, as DNA: TGTGCCAGCAGTACAACTCAGGGGGCCCAGCCCCAGCATTTT. It specifies CASSTTQGAQPQHF.

This clonotype showed up many times. The V and J genes are TRBV20-1 and TRBJ2-5, with 9 bases identical to TRBD1. V shed 5 bases and J 2 bases; nucleotides not matched to a gene: 6. Germline values: CDR1 DFQATT, CDR2 SNEGSKA (reference sequence). The CDR3 has 14 amino acids. The CDR3 sequence: CSAGQGRDQETQYF. CDR3 coding DNA: TGCAGTGCTGGACAGGGGAGGGATCAAGAGACCCAGTACTTC.

V and J are TRBV28 and TRBJ1-5, with 10 bases matching TRBD1. This CDR3 is built from 15 residues. Losses at the gene ends were 6 bases for V and 4 bases for J; bases not matched to a gene: 6. CDR1 and CDR2 from the germline V gene are MDHEN and SYDVKM. The CDR3 DNA follows: TGTGCCAGCAGAACGGGACAGGGGAGAAATCAGCCCCAGCATTTT. It is translated as CASRTGQGRNQPQHF.

Many counts were recorded for this clonotype. The rearrangement links TRBV6-1 to TRBJ2-7, with 10 bases matching TRBD1. CDR3 length: 14 residues. Germline V lookup: CDR1 MNHNS, CDR2 SASEGT. V shed 5 bases, J shed 6 bases, and the junction held 7 bases outside the gene matches. CDR3 in DNA: TGTGCCAGCAGTCCGCCGGGACAGGGGCCCGAGCAGTACTTC. This codes for CASSPPGQGPEQYF.

This clonotype was seen a handful of times. The V and J genes are TRBV4-1 and TRBJ1-1, with no clear D. Germline CDR1 reads MGHRA; CDR2 reads YSYEKL. The CDR3 loop spans 15 amino acids. The germline V and J ends were trimmed by 0 bases and 4 bases, with 12 bases remaining between them. CDR3 in amino acids: CASSQDDKWGTEAFF. CDR3 coding DNA: TGCGCCAGCAGCCAAGATGATAAATGGGGCACTGAAGCTTTCTTT.

This clonotype was detected many times. One junction end disagrees with the germline gene, perhaps due to a read error. The rearrangement links TRBV12-3 or TRBV12-4 to TRBJ2-4; possible D gene TRBD2, 6 bases. This CDR3 has 17 amino acids. As DNA, the CDR3 is TGTGCCAGCAGTCAGGACGGGGGTGGGAGTCCGGCGGACATTAAGTACTTC. As protein: CASSQDGGGSPADIKYF.

This clonotype was found many times. The gene calls are TRBV2 and TRBJ1-5; a weak D match, TRBD1 (5 bases). V lost 7 bases to trimming and J lost 7 bases, with 17 bases between them. CDR3 length equals 14 residues. The germline CDR1 and CDR2 sequences are SNHLY and FYNNEI. The CDR3 region has the DNA TGTGCCAGCACTAGGGACCGTCTCGGGCAGCCCCAGCATTTT. This translates into CASTRDRLGQPQHF.

In its sample, this clonotype was seen many times. The chain combines TRBV7-8 with TRBJ2-2; tentative D call: TRBD2 (5 bases). V lost 5 bases, J lost 4 bases, and 14 bases lay in between. CDR1 SGHVS and CDR2 FQNEAQ come from the germline V gene. CDR3 length: 15 residues. In DNA, the CDR3 is TGTGCCAGCAGCACGCTGGAGGTGGTCACCGGGGAGCTGTTTTTT. It specifies CASSTLEVVTGELFF.

The table lists this clonotype with many counts. The chain is built from TRBV28 and TRBJ1-1, with TRBD1 identical over 7 bases. J gave up 3 bases and V 2 bases, and 9 bases lay outside the gene matches. The CDR3 loop spans 16 amino acids. Germline CDR1 is MDHEN and CDR2 is SYDVKM. The CDR3 coding sequence is TGTGCCAGCAGTTTAGTAAACAGGGGAAGGGACACTGAAGCTTTCTTT. Residues: CASSLVNRGRDTEAFF.

J is TRBJ1-5 and V is TRBV28; 7 nucleotides agree with TRBD1. V dropped 6 bases and J dropped 2; count of bases not matched to a gene: 13. The length of the CDR3 is 17 residues. Per germline, CDR1 MDHEN and CDR2 SYDVKM. CDR3 nucleotides: TGTGCCAGCAGCTCTCCGACAGGGTCTGCCGGCAATCAGCCCCAGCATTTT. The encoded protein is CASSSPTGSAGNQPQHF.

This clonotype occurred a few times. The chain carries TRBV27 and TRBJ1-1; D ambiguous. Trimming removed 7 bases from V and 1 base from J, with 13 bases in between. Germline values: CDR1 MNHEY, CDR2 SMNVEV (reference sequence). CDR3 length: 14 residues. CDR3 in DNA: TGTGCCAGCACTTTGAGGGTGGGGAACACTGAAGCTTTCTTT. It yields the protein CASTLRVGNTEAFF.

This clonotype was seen at least ten times. The CDR3 DNA is TGTGCTAGTGGTTTGAGTGGGGCCAAAAACATTCAGTACTTC. This sequence encodes CASGLSGAKNIQYF. The V and J genes are TRBV12-5 and TRBJ2-4; D is unresolved. CDR1 and CDR2 from the germline V gene are LGHNT and FRNRAP. The V gene lost 2 bases and the J gene lost 1 base, with 6 bases spanning the gap. The CDR3 runs to 14 residues.

This chain joins TRBV27 and TRBJ2-2, with TRBD2 matching over 8 bases. The CDR3 spans 16 residues. The ends lost 6 bases at V and 0 bases at J; junction bases unmatched: 6. The germline V gene encodes CDR1 MNHEY and CDR2 SMNVEV (reference sequence). DNA of the CDR3: TGTGCCAGCAGCCCGGAGGGACTAGCGAACACCGGGGAGCTGTTTTTT. This translates into CASSPEGLANTGELFF.

There are a few counts of this clonotype. V and J are TRBV2 and TRBJ2-2; D may be TRBD2 (5 bases). CDR3 length: 15 residues. The V end lost 5 bases, the J end lost 0 bases, and 10 bases lay between the germline ends. The germline V gene has CDR1 SNHLY and CDR2 FYNNEI. This chain's CDR3 is CASSRGQSNTGELFF. The DNA for the CDR3 is TGTGCCAGCAGTCGGGGTCAGTCGAACACCGGGGAGCTGTTTTTT.

Ten or more counts support this clonotype. This sequence joins TRBV12-3 or TRBV12-4 and TRBJ1-1; possibly TRBD1 for D (5 bases). The V and J ends lost 6 bases and 3 bases respectively, with 11 bases between them. The CDR3 is made up of 13 amino acids. CDR3: CASSIGEYTEAFF. The CDR3 DNA sequence: TGTGCCAGCAGCATAGGGGAGTACACTGAAGCTTTCTTT.

This clonotype was counted at least ten times. V is TRBV20-1 and J is TRBJ1-5; possibly TRBD1 for D (5 bases). Per the germline V gene, CDR1 is DFQATT and CDR2 is SNEGSKA (reference sequence). The CDR3 has 15 residues. Trimming removed 0 bases at V and 1 base at J, with 10 bases between. As DNA, the CDR3 is TGCAGTGCTAGAGATCGGGGGATCAGCAATCAGCCCCAGCATTTT. This gives the protein CSARDRGISNQPQHF.

Ten or more counts support this clonotype. The rearrangement uses TRBV7-9 and TRBJ2-5; D may match TRBD1 or TRBD2 (6 bases each). This CDR3 contains 14 residues. V dropped 4 bases and J dropped 5 bases, with 14 bases sitting between them. Germline CDR1 is SEHNR and CDR2 is FQNEAQ (reference sequence). The CDR3 bases are TGTGCCAGCAGCTCTTGGGGGGCTGGTGAGACCCAGTACTTC. It encodes CASSSWGAGETQYF.

This clonotype showed up many times. The chain couples TRBV11-1 to TRBJ1-5; 7 bases fit TRBD1. The germline CDR1 and CDR2 sequences are SGHAT and FQDESV (reference sequence). This CDR3 has 14 amino acids. V dropped 0 bases and J dropped 6; count of bases not matched to a gene: 2. DNA of the CDR3: TGTGCCAGCAGCTTAGCAGGGGGCAGTCAGCCCCAGCATTTT. This sequence encodes CASSLAGGSQPQHF. The full variable domain, completed using reference TRBV11-1 and TRBJ1-5, is EAEVAQSPRYKITEKSQAVAFWCDPISGHATLYWYRQILGQGPELLVQFQDESVVDDSQLPKDRFSAERLKGVDSTLKIQPAELGDSAMYLCASSLAGGSQPQHFGDGTRLSIL.